This T cell receptor (beta chain) was captured by sequencing in a study of response to subunit inactivated influenza vaccine. This CDR3 is 14 amino acids long. With 6 bases clipped from V and 8 bases from J, the junction kept 8 bases outside the gene matches. Per germline, CDR1 LNHNV and CDR2 YYDKDF (reference sequence). MiXCR, run by TCRdb on the RT-PCR reads, gives a single entry per CDR3 protein. The sample carries 650,000 to 800,000 distinct CDR3 sequences, approximately 15% recorded once. The gene calls are TRBV15 and TRBJ2-1; 9 bases align to TRBD1. Here the sequenced sample was PBMCs from blood, taken around two weeks before vaccination. This clonotype was sampled from a man aged 45-65 years who received an inactivated influenza vaccine. CDR3 coding DNA: TGTGCCACCAGAGCGGGACAGGGTAACCATGAGCAGTTCTTC. Protein product: CATRAGQGNHEQFF.